This T cell receptor (beta chain) was captured by sequencing in a study of T cell repertoires in cytomegalovirus infection. On the study more broadly: CMV infection and matching HLA type were both indicated by public TCR beta signatures.

This clonotype was observed at least ten times. Its antigen remains unidentified. CDR1 is MNHEY and CDR2 is SVGEGT in the germline V gene. The CDR3 extends over 14 amino acids. The ends were cut back, 7 bases at V and 8 bases at J, with 17 bases in the middle. TCRdb recomputed calls from the reads with MiXCR, one row per CDR3 protein. The repertoire holds over 450,000 distinct CDR3 sequences, with about 10% as singletons. Study-level points and caveats: The ex vivo response showed dominance by HLA-C-restricted CMV-specific TCR beta clonotypes. CMV carriers with the relevant HLA were identified by cumulative public TCR beta family frequency.

This chain connects TRBV6-2 or TRBV6-3 to TRBJ1-4; D gene ambiguous. This receptor was identified in a human donor in good health (CMV status not recorded). Some clones in this sample may be carry-over from other donors' samples. What was sequenced was PBMCs. The CDR3 protein is CASTLRPPVEKLFF. The DNA of the CDR3 is TGTGCCAGCACCCTCCGGCCCCCAGTGGAAAAACTGTTTTTT.